Given below is one T cell receptor (beta chain) in context. Its matching antigen is unknown. This CDR3 comprises 15 residues. Germline V CDR1 and CDR2: LNHDA, SQIVND (reference sequence). Losses at the gene ends were 8 bases for V and 6 bases for J; bases not matched to a gene: 13. The record originates from a study of cytomegalovirus exposure and HLA in healthy donors. Study results and limitations: The study labeled approximately 150 TCR beta chains cytomegalovirus-associated. A highly shared variant cluster was judged a likely technical artifact.

PCR primers comprised 60 Vbeta and 13 Jbeta primers. The table came from immunoSEQ multiplex PCR; TCRdb's copy has only in-frame clones and leaves some out. The table records fewer than 200,000 clones, 70% to 85% of them present only once. The sample consisted of PBMCs. The source of this sequence is a man aged 35-49 years in good health and CMV-seronegative. This sequence joins TRBV19 and TRBJ1-5; 7 positions match TRBD1. This CDR3 reads CASLRGTARGQPQHF. The DNA of the CDR3 is TGTGCCAGTTTGAGGGGGACAGCGAGGGGTCAGCCCCAGCATTTT.